Reported below is one T cell receptor (beta chain). The target antigen is unknown. Through a sample-barcoded 5' primer and a J-beta primer mix, a second PCR was run for about 7 to 12 cycles. The template-switch adaptor, which had 12 random nucleotides, put a tag on each cDNA molecule. MiXCR, run by TCRdb on the 5' RACE reads, gives a single entry per CDR3 protein. This table has 1.2 million to 1.5 million distinct CDR3 sequences, approximately 60% appearing once. The study recruited healthy Caucasian donors from Russia who were aged about 6 to 100. The CDR3 is 13 residues long. The ends were cut back, 0 bases at V and 6 bases at J, with 7 bases in the middle. CDR1 and CDR2 from the germline V gene are SGHRS and YFSETQ. The data belong to a study of blood T cells in healthy people across ages. Regarding the study as a whole: Diversity of TCR beta correlated strongly with naive T cell percentage.

This rearrangement joins TRBV5-1 to TRBJ2-1; D not resolved. The material sequenced was blood. The sequence derives from a man in his late teens or twenties in good health. CDR3 region: CASSLVTFNEQFF. The CDR3 nucleotides read TGCGCCAGCAGCTTGGTGACTTTCAATGAGCAGTTCTTC.